The clone carrying this T cell receptor beta chain turned up a few times. These data belong to a study of blood T cells in healthy people across ages. The second PCR ran roughly 6 to 11 cycles with a sample-barcoded 5' primer and J-beta primers. TCRdb re-called the 5' RACE reads with MiXCR, one entry per CDR3 protein. The sample lists 900,000 to 950,000 distinct CDR3 sequences, 25% to 35% occurring once. The same data also contributed to another study, on T cells of mothers and their children.

This receptor was identified in a woman in her 40s in good health. Sequencing was performed on blood.

The CDR3 coding sequence is TGCAGTGCTAGAGAGGCCCAATCTAACTATGGCTACACCTTC. This codes for CSAREAQSNYGYTF. This chain connects TRBV20-1 to TRBJ1-2; D gene uncertain. The CDR3 sequence is 14 residues long. Trimming left V 0 bases short and J 0 bases short, with 8 bases between. The germline V gene encodes CDR1 DFQATT and CDR2 SNEGSKA (reference sequence).